Sequencing of this T cell receptor beta chain was carried out in a study of T cells after yellow fever vaccination. The germline V gene has CDR1 LGHNA and CDR2 YSLEER. V was clipped by 0 bases and J by 2 bases, with 6 bases between them. The CDR3 extends over 14 amino acids. This clonotype was detected a few times. MiXCR was run by TCRdb on the 5' RACE reads, yielding one entry per CDR3 protein. In the table there are some 670,000 distinct CDR3 sequences, over 9% of which are singletons. The TCR was taken from a man aged 25-45 years who received the YFV17D yellow fever vaccine. The V gene is TRBV4-3, the J gene TRBJ2-3; D is ambiguous. The starting material was PBMCs, obtained on the day of the yellow fever booster vaccination. The CDR3 coding sequence is TGCGCCAGCAGCCAAGAGGTTTTCACAGATACGCAGTATTTT. Its translation: CASSQEVFTDTQYF.